The rows below give T cell receptor beta chains drawn from one sample of a study of control samples from healthy donors and cancer patients. Produced via immunoSEQ multiplex PCR; TCRdb's table is partial and in-frame only. The sample has roughly 100,000 clones, about 80% seen once. The sample was blood. These receptors came from a woman aged 50 to 60 in good health. Each CDR3 is given with its conserved first and last residue. The order of the fields is CDR3 protein, CDR3 DNA, clone size, J gene, D gene, V gene. The D gene is left open where the match is weak. Where a row states a size, it is once, few, many or the class of an expanded clone; other rows omit it.

CDR3 protein: CASSQGPTTGQNF
CDR3 DNA: TGTGCCAGCAGCCAAGGACCCACGACAGGGCAAAACTTC
clone size: .
J gene: TRBJ2-7
D gene: TRBD1
V gene: TRBV14

CDR3 protein: CASSYPEGRNEQFF
CDR3 DNA: TGTGCCAGCAGTTACCCAGAGGGCCGGAATGAGCAGTTCTTC
clone size: once
J gene: TRBJ2-1
D gene: .
V gene: TRBV6-6

CDR3 protein: CSASSGTSLHEQFF
CDR3 DNA: TGCAGTGCTAGTTCAGGGACTAGCTTGCATGAGCAGTTCTTC
clone size: .
J gene: TRBJ2-1
D gene: TRBD2
V gene: TRBV20-1

CDR3 protein: CASSLSRGRTDTQYF
CDR3 DNA: TGTGCCAGCAGCTTAAGCAGGGGGCGGACAGATACGCAGTATTTT
clone size: .
J gene: TRBJ2-3
D gene: TRBD1
V gene: TRBV7-3

CDR3 protein: CASSLVADIQYF
CDR3 DNA: TGTGCCAGCAGCTTGGTAGCGGACATTCAGTACTTC
clone size: once
J gene: TRBJ2-4
D gene: .
V gene: TRBV5-5

CDR3 protein: CASSSGQGADTQYF
CDR3 DNA: TGCGCCAGCAGCTCCGGACAGGGGGCAGATACGCAGTATTTT
clone size: .
J gene: TRBJ2-3
D gene: TRBD1
V gene: TRBV5-1

CDR3 protein: CASSSGQGSSPLHF
CDR3 DNA: TGTGCCAGCAGTTCTGGACAGGGTTCTTCACCCCTCCACTTT
clone size: .
J gene: TRBJ1-6
D gene: TRBD1
V gene: TRBV7-9

CDR3 protein: CASSLVGTSYEQYF
CDR3 DNA: TGTGCCAGCAGCTTAGTGGGGACGTCCTACGAGCAGTACTTC
clone size: once
J gene: TRBJ2-7
D gene: .
V gene: TRBV7-9

CDR3 protein: CASRKFRGGSTDTQYF
CDR3 DNA: TGTGCCAGCAGAAAGTTTCGGGGGGGAAGCACAGATACGCAGTATTTT
clone size: .
J gene: TRBJ2-3
D gene: TRBD2
V gene: TRBV11-1

CDR3 protein: CASSAGGTGSNEKLFF
CDR3 DNA: TGTGCCAGCAGCGCCGGGGGGACAGGGTCTAATGAAAAACTGTTTTTT
clone size: .
J gene: TRBJ1-4
D gene: TRBD1
V gene: TRBV9

CDR3 protein: CASSTITGGNEQFF
CDR3 DNA: TGTGCCAGCAGCACTATAACAGGGGGCAATGAGCAGTTCTTC
clone size: .
J gene: TRBJ2-1
D gene: TRBD1
V gene: TRBV11-2

CDR3 protein: CASSPTSEAGYGYTF
CDR3 DNA: TGCGCCAGCAGTCCAACATCCGAAGCGGGCTATGGCTACACCTTC
clone size: once
J gene: TRBJ1-2
D gene: .
V gene: TRBV5-1

CDR3 protein: CASSSPGLPNTGELFF
CDR3 DNA: TGTGCCAGCAGCTCCCCCGGACTACCGAACACCGGGGAGCTGTTTTTT
clone size: .
J gene: TRBJ2-2
D gene: .
V gene: TRBV11-1

CDR3 protein: CASSYGQGWTGELFF
CDR3 DNA: TGTGCCAGCAGTTACGGGCAGGGGTGGACCGGGGAGCTGTTTTTT
clone size: .
J gene: TRBJ2-2
D gene: .
V gene: TRBV6-2/TRBV6-3

CDR3 protein: CASSSITLGDNEQFF
CDR3 DNA: TGTGCCAGCAGTTCCATTACGCTGGGAGACAATGAGCAGTTCTTC
clone size: .
J gene: TRBJ2-1
D gene: .
V gene: TRBV28

CDR3 protein: CASSLGESTSEQYF
CDR3 DNA: TGCGCCAGCAGCTTGGGCGAGAGTACGTCCGAGCAGTACTTC
clone size: .
J gene: TRBJ2-7
D gene: .
V gene: TRBV5-1